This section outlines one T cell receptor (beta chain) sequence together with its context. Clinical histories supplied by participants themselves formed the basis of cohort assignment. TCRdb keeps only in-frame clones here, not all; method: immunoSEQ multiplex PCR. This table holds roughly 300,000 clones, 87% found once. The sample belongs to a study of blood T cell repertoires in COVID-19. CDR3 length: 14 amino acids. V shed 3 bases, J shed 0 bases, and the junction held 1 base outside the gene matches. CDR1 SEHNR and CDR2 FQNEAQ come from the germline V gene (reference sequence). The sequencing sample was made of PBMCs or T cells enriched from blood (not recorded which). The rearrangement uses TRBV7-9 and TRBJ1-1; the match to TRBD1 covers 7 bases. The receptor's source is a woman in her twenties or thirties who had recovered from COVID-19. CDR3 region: CASSFQGVNTEAFF. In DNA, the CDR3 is TGTGCCAGCAGCTTCCAGGGGGTGAACACTGAAGCTTTCTTT.